The next 11 T cell receptor beta chains were all read from a single sample in a study of early T cells in non-severe SARS-CoV-2 infection. TCRdb processed the 5' RACE reads anew with MiXCR; each CDR3 protein has one entry. Of fewer than 30,000 distinct CDR3 sequences in the sample, 5.4% were seen once. Sequenced material: whole blood. The receptors derive from an adult who was a healthcare worker with PCR-confirmed SARS-CoV-2 infection or an uninfected control (not recorded which).

This clonotype is labeled as medium-sized. The rearrangement uses TRBV7-6 and TRBJ2-5, with TRBD1 matching over 8 bases. With V trimmed by 5 bases and J by 3 bases, 5 bases remained unmatched. The CDR3 runs 14 residues. Germline-derived CDR1 and CDR2 are SGHVS and FNYEAQ. The CDR3 sequence: CASSPRTGKETQYF. For the CDR3, the DNA is TGTGCCAGCAGCCCTCGGACAGGGAAAGAGACCCAGTACTTC.

The CDR3 DNA follows: TGTGCCAGCAGCCCCCGGGACACCTTTTCCCAAGAGACCCAGTACTTC. Encoded protein: CASSPRDTFSQETQYF. The chain carries TRBV11-2 and TRBJ2-5, with D possibly matching TRBD1 (6 bases). This CDR3 has 16 amino acids. With 5 bases removed from V and 1 base from J, the gap between germline ends came to 17 bases. Per germline, CDR1 SGHAT and CDR2 FQNNGV.

The chain has TRBV20-1 and TRBJ1-6; D is perhaps TRBD1 (6 bases). The CDR3 sequence is 13 residues long. Germline assignment: CDR1 DFQATT and CDR2 SNEGSKA (reference sequence). Trimming removed 5 bases at V and 10 bases at J, with 15 bases between. The CDR3 bases are TGCAGTGCTTTTGGGGGGGCTAACTCACCCCTCCACTTT. As protein: CSAFGGANSPLHF.

V gene TRBV15 combines with J gene TRBJ2-1, with D hard to call. Trimming took off 4 bases at V and 5 bases at J, with 9 bases between the two ends. The CDR3 has 13 residues. Germline V CDR1 and CDR2: LNHNV, YYDKDF (reference sequence). The chain's CDR3 is CATSTTVDNEQFF. The CDR3 DNA reads as TGTGCCACCAGCACTACTGTTGACAATGAGCAGTTCTTC.

The table lists this clonotype with many counts. The rearrangement joins TRBV7-2 to TRBJ1-3; 8 bases agree with TRBD1. This CDR3 has 16 residues. The V gene's germline CDR1 is SGHTA and CDR2 FQGNSA. V lost 5 bases to trimming and J lost 0 bases; unmatched junction nucleotides: 6. The CDR3 protein is CASSTFGQGSGNTIYF. The CDR3 nucleotides read TGTGCCAGCAGCACCTTCGGACAGGGCTCTGGAAACACCATATATTTT.

This clonotype was counted at least ten times. At one boundary the junction diverges from the germline segment, which might be a read error. The rearrangement links TRBV5-4 to TRBJ1-6; TRBD1 might be the D (5 bases). The germline V gene has CDR1 SGHNT and CDR2 YYREEE (reference sequence). This CDR3 has 13 amino acids. CDR3 sequence: CASTEELGTPIDF. The DNA of the CDR3 is TGTGCCAGCACCGAAGAATTGGGGACGCCCATAGACTTT.

There are a few counts of this clonotype. This rearrangement joins TRBV5-4 to TRBJ1-6; D perhaps matches TRBD1 (5 bases). Germline-derived CDR1 and CDR2 are SGHNT and YYREEE (reference sequence). Trimming took 3 bases from V and 14 from J, leaving 15 bases between them. The CDR3 is 13 amino acids. The CDR3 coding sequence is TGTGCCAGCAGCTGGGGCAGGGCGGAGGCCCTCCACTTT. This encodes CASSWGRAEALHF.

This clonotype was observed a handful of times. The chain joins TRBV7-2 to TRBJ2-1; D not resolved. V was shortened by 2 bases and J by 8 bases, with 7 bases between the two germline ends. The CDR3 spans 12 residues. Germline lookup yields CDR1 SGHTA and CDR2 FQGNSA. The DNA of the CDR3 is TGTGCCAGCAGCTTATCTAGGGATGAGCAGTTCTTC. The encoded protein is CASSLSRDEQFF.

Many counts were recorded for this clonotype. The chain combines TRBV12-3 or TRBV12-4 with TRBJ2-3; the D gene is possibly TRBD1 (6 bases). V was cut by 7 bases and J by 4 bases, with 15 bases left in between. The CDR3 spans 14 residues. The CDR3: CASTWVGAPDTQYF. CDR3 bases: TGTGCCAGCACCTGGGTGGGGGCCCCAGATACGCAGTATTTT.

This clonotype was seen ten or more times. The chain links TRBV19 to TRBJ1-6; the match to TRBD1 covers 7 bases. Germline-derived CDR1 and CDR2 are LNHDA and SQIVND (reference sequence). The ends lost 6 bases at V and 10 bases at J; junction bases unmatched: 9. This CDR3 region has 14 residues. CDR3: CASRPGQSESPLHF. CDR3 DNA: TGTGCCAGTAGACCGGGACAGTCGGAATCACCCCTCCACTTT.

In this sample, this clonotype turned up many times. V gene TRBV28 combines with J gene TRBJ2-7, with D unclear. The ends were cut back, 5 bases at V and 0 bases at J, with 14 bases in the middle. This CDR3 contains 15 residues. CDR1 is MDHEN, CDR2 SYDVKM, per germline. CDR3 in amino acids: CASSPPTGSSYEQYF. The CDR3 coding sequence is TGTGCCAGCAGTCCCCCCACCGGGTCCTCCTACGAGCAGTACTTC.